This entry lists 3 T cell receptor beta chains sequenced from one sample in a study of technical replicates of blood from a few donors. Clones were read by immunoSEQ multiplex PCR, and TCRdb kept only the in-frame ones, dropping some. The data show 60,000 to 80,000 clones, under 90% seen once. Sequenced sample: PBMCs. These receptors originate from a human donor in good health. Some clones in this sample may be carry-over from other donors' samples.

The rearrangement links TRBV5-4 to TRBJ1-1, with D tentatively TRBD1 (5 bases). The V end lost 4 bases, the J end lost 3 bases, and 16 bases lay between the germline ends. The CDR3 extends over 15 amino acids. In germline, CDR1 is SGHNT, CDR2 YYREEE (reference sequence). CDR3 sequence (DNA): TGTGCCAGCAGCCCTCGTGGGGGGGTGGACACTGAAGCTTTCTTT. Its protein is CASSPRGGVDTEAFF.

The chain carries TRBV4-1 and TRBJ2-7, with D maybe TRBD2 (6 bases). Germline V gene lookup returns CDR1 MGHRA and CDR2 YSYEKL. The CDR3 length is 15 residues. The V end lost 0 bases, the J end lost 3 bases, and 12 bases lay between the germline ends. Here the CDR3 reads CASSQESRDFYEQYF. DNA of the CDR3: TGCGCCAGCAGCCAAGAGTCAAGGGACTTCTACGAGCAGTACTTC.

The chain uses TRBV2 and TRBJ2-1, with TRBD1 as a possible D gene (6 bases). Germline V gene sequence: CDR1 SNHLY, CDR2 FYNNEI. There are 13 residues in the CDR3. V dropped 11 bases and J dropped 7 bases, with 18 bases sitting between them. The CDR3 DNA follows: TGTGCCTTTATCGGGGACACGGGTAATGAGCAGTTCTTC. It yields the protein CAFIGDTGNEQFF.